This record concerns one T cell receptor beta chain sequence. This specimen belongs to a study of glioma-infiltrating T cells after dendritic cell vaccination. Overall study: Patients had newly diagnosed or recurrent glioblastoma and received dendritic cell vaccines.

V was cut by 3 bases and J by 3 bases, with 8 bases left in between. Germline assignment: CDR1 SEHNR and CDR2 FQNEAQ (reference sequence). The length of the CDR3 is 13 residues. PBMC sampling occurred before vaccination, two weeks after the third dose, and at progression. Up to about 2 ug genomic DNA was used for TCRB CDR3 amplification. Amplification used 60 V beta primers and 13 J beta primers. The protocol was immunoSEQ multiplex PCR, while the TCRdb copy is restricted to in-frame clones and leaves out a portion. Here the sample spans under 130,000 clones, roughly 80% being singletons. The sequences come from blood, collected before dendritic cell vaccination. This clonotype was obtained from a human donor with glioblastoma. The gene calls are TRBV7-9 and TRBJ1-2; a possible D gene is TRBD1 (5 bases). The CDR3 bases are TGTGCCAGCAGCTTCGAAGGGGACTATGGCTACACCTTC. This translates into CASSFEGDYGYTF.